These 9 T cell receptor beta chains were all obtained from the same sample, sequenced in a study of early stage breast cancer tumors. The data were produced by immunoSEQ multiplex PCR, yet TCRdb's version contains in-frame clones alone and is incomplete. The repertoire holds some 30,000 clones, roughly 81% seen once, with around a tenth in the top ten. Sequenced sample: breast tumor tissue. The receptors derive from a person aged 25 to 40 with breast cancer.

The J gene is TRBJ1-1, the V gene TRBV2, with D perhaps TRBD1 (5 bases). With 10 bases removed from V and 1 base from J, the gap between germline ends came to 7 bases. Germline V CDR1 and CDR2: SNHLY, FYNNEI. The CDR3 spans 11 residues. The CDR3 reads CATDRNTEAFF. The CDR3 DNA sequence: TGTGCCACCGACAGGAACACTGAAGCTTTCTTT.

This chain connects TRBV7-6 to TRBJ1-1; 10 positions match TRBD1. CDR1 and CDR2 (germline): SGHVS, FNYEAQ. The J segment lost 6 bases and the V segment lost 5 bases, leaving 6 bases of the junction unmatched. The CDR3 covers 14 residues. CDR3 coding DNA: TGTGCCAGCAGCCAAAGACAGGGGGCTGCTGAAGCTTTCTTT. It specifies CASSQRQGAAEAFF.

The chain links TRBV25-1 to TRBJ1-5, with D hard to call. V was cut by 1 base and J by 4 bases, with 2 bases left in between. This CDR3 comprises 12 residues. CDR1 and CDR2 from the germline V gene are MGHDK and SYGVNS. The CDR3 spells CASSEFNQPQHF. In DNA form, the CDR3 reads TGTGCCAGCAGTGAATTTAATCAGCCCCAGCATTTT.

This rearrangement joins TRBV11-2 to TRBJ2-5; a possible D gene is TRBD1 (5 bases). In germline, CDR1 is SGHAT, CDR2 FQNNGV. This CDR3 region has 15 residues. Trimming took 5 bases from V and 3 from J, leaving 16 bases between them. The CDR3 here is CASSLQTQAKETQYF. CDR3 in DNA: TGTGCCAGCAGCCTACAGACACAGGCAAAAGAGACCCAGTACTTC.

The CDR3 protein is CASSLGTRYDEQYF. CDR3 coding DNA: TGTGCCAGCAGTCTGGGGACTAGGTACGACGAGCAGTACTTC. V gene TRBV13 combines with J gene TRBJ2-5, with TRBD2 matching 8 bases. The end of the DNA is better explained by TRBJ2-7, so the J call may be wrong. The CDR3 spans 14 residues. Germline V gene sequence: CDR1 PRHDT, CDR2 FYEKMQ (reference sequence).

This sequence joins TRBV10-3 and TRBJ2-2, with D perhaps assigned TRBD1 or TRBD2 (5 bases each). The CDR3 has 16 residues. Germline CDR1 and CDR2: ENHRY and SYGVKD. Trimming cost V 4 bases and J 4 bases, with 16 bases left between them. The CDR3 nucleotides are TGTGCCATCAGTGGACCCAGGGACGAGGTCACCGGGGAGCTGTTTTTT. Its protein product is CAISGPRDEVTGELFF.

This clone has only one observation. The chain couples TRBV7-2 to TRBJ2-2; 9 nucleotides line up with TRBD1. CDR3 size: 13 residues. In germline, CDR1 is SGHTA, CDR2 FQGNSA. The V gene end was trimmed by 4 bases and the J gene end by 8 bases; junction bases not matched to a gene: 2. This CDR3 reads CASSSGQGGELFF. The CDR3 DNA is TGTGCCAGCAGCTCGGGACAGGGAGGGGAGCTGTTTTTT.

This clone was seen a few times. The junction shows a germline mismatch at one end, possibly a read error. This chain connects TRBV7-7 to TRBJ2-3, with TRBD2 matching over 13 bases. This CDR3 contains 16 residues. Germline CDR1 is SSHAT and CDR2 is FNYEAQ (reference sequence). CDR3 loop: CASSPGTSGTTDTQYF. For the CDR3, the DNA is TGTGCTAGCAGCCCCGGGACTAGCGGGACCACAGATACGCAGTATTTT.

This clone was recorded a few times. The chain couples TRBV9 to TRBJ2-1, with a weak D call TRBD1 (5 bases). Germline assignment: CDR1 SGDLS and CDR2 YYNGEE. The germline V and J ends were trimmed by 0 bases and 4 bases, with 11 bases remaining between them. The CDR3 covers 15 residues. CDR3 nucleotide sequence: TGTGCCAGCAGCGTAGTAGGGGATCGGTACAATGAGCAGTTCTTC. The encoded protein is CASSVVGDRYNEQFF. Variable domain in full (rest from reference TRBV9 and TRBJ2-1): DSGVTQTPKHLITATGQRVTLRCSPRSGDLSVYWYQQSLDQGLQFLIQYYNGEERAKGNILERFSAQQFPDLHSELNLSSLELGDSALYFCASSVVGDRYNEQFFGPGTRLTVL.